The text below deals with one T cell receptor beta chain. Its matching antigen is unknown. Other DNA sequences from this sample encode an identical CDR3 as well. Generated by immunoSEQ multiplex PCR, the TCRdb table keeps only in-frame clones and is missing some. The sample consists of roughly 1,800,000 clones, approximately 94% of them appearing once. This entry is derived from a study of shared clonotypes between healthy human individuals. Germline CDR1 is MNHEY and CDR2 is SVGAGI. This CDR3 contains 13 residues. Trimming took 2 bases from V and 6 from J, leaving 10 bases between them. CD8 cells regarded as naive lacked CD45RO, were positively chosen for CCR7, and omitted terminally differentiated effector memory CD45RA+ cells. Overall study results and limits: Against clonotypes common to all four donors, non-shared ones had lower generation probabilities.

The chain carries TRBV6-5 and TRBJ1-2; tentatively, D is TRBD1 (5 bases). The sample taken for sequencing was naive CD8+ T cells sorted from blood. The receptor comes from a man younger than 35 in good health. CDR3 sequence (DNA): TGTGCCAGCAGTTACGGGGCGGGCAATGGCTACACCTTC. Translated: CASSYGAGNGYTF.